One T cell receptor beta chain is described in this entry. A sample-barcoded 5' primer and a J-beta primer mix were used in a second PCR of about 7 to 11 cycles. In TCRdb, the 5' RACE reads were re-called with MiXCR into one record per CDR3 protein. This sample has 750,000 to 850,000 distinct CDR3 sequences; more than 20% occur once, and the top ten carry approximately 3.7%. The source of the sample is a study of blood T cells in healthy people across ages. Germline CDR1 reads SGHTA; CDR2 reads FQGNSA. Losses at the gene ends were 1 base for V and 3 bases for J; bases not matched to a gene: 2. The CDR3 spans 15 residues. In addition, the sample was reused for a study of T cells of mothers and their children.

The V gene is TRBV7-2, the J gene TRBJ2-2; 7 bases fit TRBD2. Specimen: blood. This clonotype was obtained from a boy between 10 and 17 years old in good health. The CDR3 reads CASSLGGGDTGELFF. CDR3 DNA: TGTGCCAGCAGCTTAGGGGGGGGGGACACCGGGGAGCTGTTTTTT.